A selection of T cell receptor beta chains follows, all from one sample in a study of blood T cell repertoires in COVID-19. Profiled with immunoSEQ multiplex PCR; TCRdb holds only in-frame clones, not every one. The sample carries around 300,000 clones, about nine tenths recorded once. Source material: peripheral blood. The receptors shown here come from a woman between 25 and 40 years old with active or convalescent COVID-19. Each CDR3 is given with its conserved first and last residue. The D gene is left open where the match is weak. Expanded clones are given a class, and other clones once, few, many or no size at all.

clone_size	v_call	d_call	j_call	cdr3_aa	cdr3_nt
NA	TRBV9	NA	TRBJ2-3	CASSVGLAETDTQYF	TGTGCCAGCAGCGTAGGGCTAGCTGAAACAGATACGCAGTATTTT
NA	TRBV2	TRBD1	TRBJ2-7	CASSDQGAAYEQYF	TGTGCCAGCAGTGATCAGGGGGCAGCTTACGAGCAGTACTTC
NA	TRBV2	TRBD1	TRBJ1-2	CASKRQGDGFNYGYTF	TGTGCCAGCAAGCGACAGGGCGATGGATTCAACTATGGCTACACCTTC
NA	TRBV7-9	NA	TRBJ1-6	CASSPELGKINSPLHF	TGTGCCAGCAGCCCAGAACTCGGGAAAATTAATTCACCCCTCCACTTT
NA	TRBV3-1/TRBV3-2	NA	TRBJ2-7	CASSQLHRGGYEQYF	TGTGCCAGCAGCCAACTGCACAGGGGGGGCTACGAGCAGTACTTC
NA	TRBV19	TRBD1	TRBJ1-1	CASSMGTGQRGEAFF	TGTGCCAGTAGTATGGGGACAGGGCAGAGGGGTGAAGCTTTCTTT
NA	TRBV28	NA	TRBJ2-7	CASSLSPGSSEQYF	TGTGCCAGCAGTTTATCCCCAGGGTCGAGTGAGCAGTACTTC
NA	TRBV7-6	TRBD1	TRBJ1-2	CASSPDRVAGYTF	TGTGCCAGCAGCCCGGACAGGGTTGCTGGCTACACCTTC
NA	TRBV28	NA	TRBJ2-3	CASRQGLTDTQYF	TGTGCCAGCAGGCAAGGACTCACAGATACGCAGTATTTT
NA	TRBV27	TRBD2	TRBJ2-5	CASRKTSGGFQETQYF	TGTGCCAGCAGAAAAACTAGCGGGGGCTTCCAAGAGACCCAGTACTTC
NA	TRBV24-1	NA	TRBJ2-1	CATGGAYNEQFF	TGTGCCACCGGGGGCGCCTACAATGAGCAGTTCTTC
NA	TRBV7-2	TRBD1	TRBJ1-5	CASSSRQGEQPQHF	TGTGCCAGCAGCTCGAGACAGGGGGAGCAGCCCCAGCATTTT
NA	TRBV2	NA	TRBJ2-5	CASVQDRGETQYF	TGTGCCAGCGTTCAGGACAGAGGGGAGACCCAGTACTTC
NA	TRBV6-2/TRBV6-3	NA	TRBJ1-5	CASSYRGMGQPQHF	TGTGCCAGCAGTTACAGGGGTATGGGTCAGCCCCAGCATTTT
NA	TRBV6-5	NA	TRBJ1-2	CASSYSKDRSYTF	TGTGCCAGCAGTTACTCGAAGGACAGAAGCTACACCTTC
NA	TRBV5-4	TRBD1	TRBJ2-3	CASLDGQGGTDTQYF	TGTGCCAGCCTAGACGGACAGGGCGGGACAGATACGCAGTATTTT
NA	TRBV6-5	TRBD1	TRBJ1-3	CASSYTQGQGDTIYF	TGTGCCAGCAGTTACACCCAGGGACAGGGTGACACCATATATTTT
NA	TRBV30	NA	TRBJ2-1	CAWSVVRGGPYNEQFF	TGTGCCTGGAGTGTTGTAAGGGGGGGCCCTTACAATGAGCAGTTCTTC
NA	TRBV28	TRBD1	TRBJ1-5	CASSRTGALGQPQHF	TGTGCCAGCAGCAGGACAGGGGCCCTCGGTCAGCCCCAGCATTTT
NA	TRBV10-3	NA	TRBJ2-3	CAISDSADTQYF	TGTGCCATCAGTGACAGCGCAGATACGCAGTATTTT
NA	TRBV7-9	NA	TRBJ2-3	CASSLNLGGHTDTQYF	TGTGCCAGCAGCTTAAATTTGGGGGGGCACACAGATACGCAGTATTTT
NA	TRBV19	TRBD1	TRBJ2-1	CASSTSTGDNEQFF	TGTGCCAGTAGTACTTCCACAGGGGATAATGAGCAGTTCTTC
NA	TRBV19	TRBD1	TRBJ1-1	CASSVQGGGVFGNTEAFF	TGTGCCAGTAGTGTGCAGGGGGGAGGAGTATTCGGGAACACTGAAGCTTTCTTT
once	TRBV5-5	NA	TRBJ1-2	CASSLDRVNYGYTF	TGTGCCAGCAGTCTTGATCGGGTTAACTATGGCTACACCTTC
NA	TRBV3-1/TRBV3-2	TRBD1	TRBJ1-2	CASSQDRHRGGGYTF	TGTGCCAGCAGCCAAGATAGGCACAGGGGAGGCGGCTACACCTTC
once	TRBV5-6	NA	TRBJ1-6	CASSPIGRGDSPLHF	TGTGCCAGCAGCCCCATCGGACGGGGGGATTCACCCCTCCACTTT
NA	TRBV30	NA	TRBJ2-3	CAWRAGPTPDTQYF	TGTGCCTGGAGGGCGGGTCCAACTCCAGATACGCAGTATTTT
NA	TRBV13	NA	TRBJ1-1	CASSHAEARAFF	TGTGCCAGCAGCCACGCCGAGGCCAGAGCTTTCTTT
NA	TRBV28	NA	TRBJ2-3	CASSSLTVTSTDTQYF	TGTGCCAGCAGTTCTTTAACAGTAACTAGCACAGATACGCAGTATTTT
few	TRBV19	NA	TRBJ2-5	CASSMSIRGRETQYF	TGTGCCAGTAGTATGAGCATTCGGGGTAGGGAGACCCAGTACTTC
few	TRBV19	NA	TRBJ1-6	CASREQGRDSPLHF	TGTGCCAGTAGGGAACAGGGAAGGGACTCACCCCTCCACTTT
NA	TRBV7-9	TRBD2	TRBJ2-7	CASSLRPSGVYEQYF	TGTGCCAGCAGCTTAAGGCCTAGCGGGGTCTACGAGCAGTACTTC
few	TRBV5-1	TRBD1	TRBJ2-1	CASSLQGQGDNEQFF	TGCGCCAGCAGCTTGCAGGGACAGGGGGACAATGAGCAGTTCTTC
NA	TRBV7-9	NA	TRBJ2-2	CASSSGNIPTGELFF	TGTGCCAGCAGCTCGGGAAATATTCCGACCGGGGAGCTGTTTTTT
NA	TRBV27	NA	TRBJ1-1	CASSLSTGRTEAFF	TGTGCCAGCAGTTTATCTACAGGGCGTACTGAAGCTTTCTTT
NA	TRBV29-1	NA	TRBJ1-1	CSVTQGNTEAFF	TGCAGCGTTACACAGGGGAACACTGAAGCTTTCTTT
NA	TRBV15	TRBD2	TRBJ2-3	CATSRVPSGRGFADTQYF	TGTGCCACCAGCAGGGTCCCATCAGGGCGGGGGTTCGCAGATACGCAGTATTTT